This is a list of T cell receptor beta chains from one sample in a study of cytomegalovirus exposure and HLA in healthy donors. The table came from immunoSEQ multiplex PCR; TCRdb's copy has only in-frame clones and leaves some out. The sample lists some 96,000 clones, about 72% occurring once. Sequencing was carried out using PBMCs. The receptors stem from a woman aged 55-69 years in good health and CMV-seropositive. The CDR3 runs from the conserved cysteine through the conserved F or W. The D gene is left open where the match is weak. The size of a clone is reported for some rows only, either as once, few or many, or as a class for expanded clones.

>TRBV27|.|TRBJ2-3|TRBD2
TGTGCCAGCAGGGTGGCGGGAGGCAGCACAGATACGCAGTATTTT
CASRVAGGSTDTQYF
>TRBV27|.|TRBJ1-6|.
TGTGCCAGCAGTCCCTGGAGCTCCTATAATTCACCCCTCCACTTT
CASSPWSSYNSPLHF
>TRBV27|.|TRBJ2-1|TRBD2
TGTGCCAGCAGCCTCTTAGCGGGAGTCTCCTACAATGAGCAGTTCTTC
CASSLLAGVSYNEQFF
>TRBV7-9|.|TRBJ2-3|.
TGTTCCAGCAGCCTAAGCACAGATACGCAGTATTTT
CSSSLSTDTQYF
>TRBV7-8|few|TRBJ2-1|.
TGTGCCAGCAGCTTAAGGGGACTGGATGAGCAGTTCTTC
CASSLRGLDEQFF
>TRBV5-4|.|TRBJ2-3|.
TGTGCCAGCAGCTTGGCCAATGTAGATACGCAGTATTTT
CASSLANVDTQYF
>TRBV5-1|.|TRBJ1-1|TRBD1
TGCGCCAGCAGCTCGGGGGACAGGGTAGACGACACTGAAGCTTTCTTT
CASSSGDRVDDTEAFF
>TRBV5-1|.|TRBJ2-7|TRBD2
TGCGCCAGCAGATTGGCCCCCCGGGAGGGCATCTACGAGCAGTACTTC
CASRLAPREGIYEQYF
>TRBV5-1|.|TRBJ1-5|TRBD1
TGCGCCAGCAGTTATTGGACAGGCCCTGATCAGCCCCAGCATTTT
CASSYWTGPDQPQHF
>TRBV2|.|TRBJ2-7|TRBD2
TGTGCCAGCAGACACCCTGGGACTAGCGGATCCTACGAGCAGTACTTC
CASRHPGTSGSYEQYF
>TRBV6-9|few|TRBJ1-1|.
TGTGCCAGTGAGACAGGAGACGCTGAAGCTTTCTTT
CASETGDAEAFF